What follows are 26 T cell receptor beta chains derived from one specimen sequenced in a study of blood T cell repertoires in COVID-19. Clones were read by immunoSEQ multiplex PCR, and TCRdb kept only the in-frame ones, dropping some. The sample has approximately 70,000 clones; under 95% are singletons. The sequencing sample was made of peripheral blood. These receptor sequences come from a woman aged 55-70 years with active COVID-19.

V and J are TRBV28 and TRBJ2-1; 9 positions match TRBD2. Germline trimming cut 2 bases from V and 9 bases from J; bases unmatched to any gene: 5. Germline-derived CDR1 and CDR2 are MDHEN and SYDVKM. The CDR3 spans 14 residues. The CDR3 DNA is TGTGCCAGCAGTTTACTAGCGGGAAGGGGTGAGCAGTTCTTC. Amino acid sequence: CASSLLAGRGEQFF.

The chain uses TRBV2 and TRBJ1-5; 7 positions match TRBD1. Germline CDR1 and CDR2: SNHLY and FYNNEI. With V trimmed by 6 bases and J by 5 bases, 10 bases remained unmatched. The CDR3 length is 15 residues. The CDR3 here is CASSRLGQGDQPQHF. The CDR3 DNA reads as TGTGCCAGCAGCCGGTTGGGTCAGGGGGATCAGCCCCAGCATTTT.

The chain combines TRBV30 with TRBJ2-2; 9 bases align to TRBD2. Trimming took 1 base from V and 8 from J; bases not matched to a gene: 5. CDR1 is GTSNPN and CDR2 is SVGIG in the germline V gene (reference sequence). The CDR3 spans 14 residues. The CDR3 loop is CAWSAGTSRGELFF. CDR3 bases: TGTGCCTGGAGTGCGGGGACTAGCAGGGGGGAGCTGTTTTTT.

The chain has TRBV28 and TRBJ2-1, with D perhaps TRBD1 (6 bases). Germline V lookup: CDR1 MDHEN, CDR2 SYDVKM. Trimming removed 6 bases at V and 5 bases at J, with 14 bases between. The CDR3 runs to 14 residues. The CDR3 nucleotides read TGTGCCAGCAGCCCTGTGACAGGAGACAATGAGCAGTTCTTC. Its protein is CASSPVTGDNEQFF.

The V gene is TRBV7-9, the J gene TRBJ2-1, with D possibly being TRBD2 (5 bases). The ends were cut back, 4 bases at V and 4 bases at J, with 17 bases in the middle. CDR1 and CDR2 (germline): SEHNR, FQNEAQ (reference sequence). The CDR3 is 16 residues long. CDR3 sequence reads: CASSSGLGIGYNEQFF. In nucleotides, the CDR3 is TGTGCCAGCAGCTCAGGACTGGGGATAGGTTACAATGAGCAGTTCTTC.

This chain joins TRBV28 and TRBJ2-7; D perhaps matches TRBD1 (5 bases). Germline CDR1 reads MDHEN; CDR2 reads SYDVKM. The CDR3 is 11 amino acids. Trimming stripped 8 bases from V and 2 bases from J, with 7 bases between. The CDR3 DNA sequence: TGTGCCAGCTTACAGGCCTACGAGCAGTACTTC. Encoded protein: CASLQAYEQYF.

The DNA for the CDR3 is TGCGCCAGCAGTGAGTCCGTGGGGAAAGGACAGTATGAGCAGTTCTTC. Encoded protein: CASSESVGKGQYEQFF. The chain couples TRBV10-1 to TRBJ2-1, with D possibly TRBD1 on 6 matching bases. CDR1 and CDR2 (germline): WNHNN, SYGVQD (reference sequence). The V end was cut by 0 bases, the J end by 8 bases, with 17 bases between. The CDR3 is made up of 16 amino acids.

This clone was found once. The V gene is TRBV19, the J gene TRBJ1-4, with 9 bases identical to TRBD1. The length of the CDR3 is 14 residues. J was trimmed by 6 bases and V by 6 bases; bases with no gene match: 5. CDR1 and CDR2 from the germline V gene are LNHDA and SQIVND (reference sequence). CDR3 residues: CASRNRGRDEKLFF. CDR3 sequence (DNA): TGTGCCAGTAGGAACAGGGGGCGAGATGAAAAACTGTTTTTT.

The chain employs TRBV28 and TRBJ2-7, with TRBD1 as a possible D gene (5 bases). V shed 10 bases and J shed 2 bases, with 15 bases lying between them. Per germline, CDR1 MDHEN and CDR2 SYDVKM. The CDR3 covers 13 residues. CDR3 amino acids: CATKGIGTYEQYF. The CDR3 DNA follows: TGTGCCACCAAGGGGATTGGAACCTACGAGCAGTACTTC.

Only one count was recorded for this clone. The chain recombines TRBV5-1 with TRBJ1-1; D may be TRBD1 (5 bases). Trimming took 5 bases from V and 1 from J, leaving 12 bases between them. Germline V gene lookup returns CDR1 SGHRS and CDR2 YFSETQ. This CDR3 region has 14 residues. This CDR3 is CASSQGSRNTEAFF. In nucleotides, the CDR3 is TGCGCCAGCAGTCAGGGATCGAGGAACACTGAAGCTTTCTTT.

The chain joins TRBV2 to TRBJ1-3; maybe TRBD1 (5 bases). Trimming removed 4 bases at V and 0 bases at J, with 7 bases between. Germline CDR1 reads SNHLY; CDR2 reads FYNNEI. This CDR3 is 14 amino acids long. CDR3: CASSATVSGNTIYF. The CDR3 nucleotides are TGTGCCAGCAGTGCGACAGTCTCTGGAAACACCATATATTTT.

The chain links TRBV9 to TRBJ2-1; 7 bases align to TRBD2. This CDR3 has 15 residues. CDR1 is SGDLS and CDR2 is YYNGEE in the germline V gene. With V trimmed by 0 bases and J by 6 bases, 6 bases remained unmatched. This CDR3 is CASSVGREISNEQFF. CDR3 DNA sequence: TGTGCCAGCAGCGTAGGGCGGGAGATTTCCAATGAGCAGTTCTTC.

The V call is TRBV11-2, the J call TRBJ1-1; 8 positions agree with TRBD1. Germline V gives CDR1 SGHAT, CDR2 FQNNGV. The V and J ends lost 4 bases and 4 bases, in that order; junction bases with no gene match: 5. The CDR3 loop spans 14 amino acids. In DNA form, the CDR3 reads TGTGCCAGCAGCTCTAGACAGGGGAGCACTGAAGCTTTCTTT. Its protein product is CASSSRQGSTEAFF.

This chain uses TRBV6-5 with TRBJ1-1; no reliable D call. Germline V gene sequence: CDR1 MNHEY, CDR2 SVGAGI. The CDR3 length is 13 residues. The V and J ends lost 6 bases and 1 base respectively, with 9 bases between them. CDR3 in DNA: TGTGCCAGCAGCCTACAGCAGAACACTGAAGCTTTCTTT. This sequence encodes CASSLQQNTEAFF.

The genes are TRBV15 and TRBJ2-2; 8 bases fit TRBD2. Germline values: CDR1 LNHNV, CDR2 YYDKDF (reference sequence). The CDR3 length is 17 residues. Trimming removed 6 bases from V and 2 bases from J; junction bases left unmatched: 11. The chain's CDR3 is CATSISAGGLNTGELFF. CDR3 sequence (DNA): TGTGCCACCAGTATTAGTGCGGGAGGACTCAACACCGGGGAGCTGTTTTTT.

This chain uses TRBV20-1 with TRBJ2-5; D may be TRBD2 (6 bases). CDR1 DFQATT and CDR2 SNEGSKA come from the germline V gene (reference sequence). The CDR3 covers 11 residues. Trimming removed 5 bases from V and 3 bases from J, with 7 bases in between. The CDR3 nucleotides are TGCAGTGCTGTAGCGGAAGAGACCCAGTACTTC. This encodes CSAVAEETQYF.

Here the CDR3 reads CASNLRASGRGEQFF. The CDR3 DNA sequence: TGTGCCAGCAACCTGCGGGCTAGCGGGAGGGGTGAGCAGTTCTTC. The rearrangement joins TRBV3-1 (or the pseudogene TRBV3-2) to TRBJ2-1; TRBD2 agrees at 12 bases. The length of the CDR3 is 15 residues. The germline V gene has CDR1 LGHDT and CDR2 YNNKEL (reference sequence). Trimming removed 7 bases from V and 9 bases from J; junction bases left unmatched: 10.

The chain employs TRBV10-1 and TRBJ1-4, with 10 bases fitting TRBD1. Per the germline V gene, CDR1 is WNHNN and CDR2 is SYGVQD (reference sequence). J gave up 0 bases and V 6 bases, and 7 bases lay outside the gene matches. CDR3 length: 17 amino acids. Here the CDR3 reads CASSPGQGEATNEKLFF. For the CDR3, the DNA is TGCGCCAGCAGCCCAGGACAGGGGGAAGCAACTAATGAAAAACTGTTTTTT.

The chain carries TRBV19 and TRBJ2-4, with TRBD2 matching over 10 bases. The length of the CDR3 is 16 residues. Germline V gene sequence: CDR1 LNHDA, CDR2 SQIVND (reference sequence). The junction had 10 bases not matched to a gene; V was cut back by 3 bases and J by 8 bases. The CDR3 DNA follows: TGTGCCAGTAGTATTCTTACAGCGGGGGGGAAGGACATTCAGTACTTC. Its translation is CASSILTAGGKDIQYF.

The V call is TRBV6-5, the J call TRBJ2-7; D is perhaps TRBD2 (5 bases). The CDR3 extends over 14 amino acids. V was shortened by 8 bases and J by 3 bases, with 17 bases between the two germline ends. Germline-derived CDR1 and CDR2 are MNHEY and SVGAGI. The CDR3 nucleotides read TGTGCCAGCCTTCTACACGGGAATTTCTACGAGCAGTACTTC. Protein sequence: CASLLHGNFYEQYF.

The DNA of the CDR3 is TGTGCCACGACCGACGGACAGGGTGATAGTGAGCAGTTCTTC. Its protein is CATTDGQGDSEQFF. The J gene is TRBJ2-1, the V gene TRBV10-3; 8 nucleotides line up with TRBD1. V dropped 10 bases and J dropped 9; count of bases not matched to a gene: 14. Per germline, CDR1 ENHRY and CDR2 SYGVKD. CDR3 length: 14 amino acids.

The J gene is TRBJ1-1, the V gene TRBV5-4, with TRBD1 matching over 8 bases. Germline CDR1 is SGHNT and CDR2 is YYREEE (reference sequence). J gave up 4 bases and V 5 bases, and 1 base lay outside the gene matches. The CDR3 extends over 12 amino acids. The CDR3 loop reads CASSGQGTEAFF. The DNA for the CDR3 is TGTGCCAGCAGTGGACAGGGCACTGAAGCTTTCTTT. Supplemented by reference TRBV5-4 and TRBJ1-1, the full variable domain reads ETGVTQSPTHLIKTRGQQVTLRCSSQSGHNTVSWYQQALGQGPQFIFQYYREEENGRGNFPPRFSGLQFPNYSSELNVNALELDDSALYLCASSGQGTEAFFGQGTRLTVV.

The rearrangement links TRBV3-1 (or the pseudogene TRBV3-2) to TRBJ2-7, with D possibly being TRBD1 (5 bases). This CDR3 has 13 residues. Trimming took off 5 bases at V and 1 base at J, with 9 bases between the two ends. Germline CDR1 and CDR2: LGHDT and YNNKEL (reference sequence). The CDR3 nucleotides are TGTGCCAGCAGCAAACAGGCATCCTACGAGCAGTACTTC. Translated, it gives CASSKQASYEQYF.

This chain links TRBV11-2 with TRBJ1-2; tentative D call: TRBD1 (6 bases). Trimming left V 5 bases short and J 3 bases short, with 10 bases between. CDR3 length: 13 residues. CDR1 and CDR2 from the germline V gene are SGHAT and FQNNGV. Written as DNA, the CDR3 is TGTGCCAGCAGCCCGGGGGGCCACTATGGCTACACCTTC. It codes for CASSPGGHYGYTF.

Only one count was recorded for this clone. CDR3 residues: CASSLTSGRAVDEQYF. In DNA, the CDR3 is TGCGCCAGCAGCTTGACTAGCGGGAGGGCCGTAGACGAGCAGTACTTC. The gene calls are TRBV5-1 and TRBJ2-7; 13 nucleotides agree with TRBD2. Germline loops: CDR1 SGHRS, CDR2 YFSETQ. The length of the CDR3 is 16 residues. The V gene end was trimmed by 1 base and the J gene end by 5 bases; junction bases not matched to a gene: 6.

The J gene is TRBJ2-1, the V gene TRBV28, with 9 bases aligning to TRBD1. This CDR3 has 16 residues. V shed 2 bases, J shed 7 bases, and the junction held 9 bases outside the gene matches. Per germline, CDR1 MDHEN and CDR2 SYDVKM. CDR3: CASSLTGQGVGNEQFF. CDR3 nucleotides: TGTGCCAGCAGTTTAACGGGACAGGGTGTTGGTAATGAGCAGTTCTTC.